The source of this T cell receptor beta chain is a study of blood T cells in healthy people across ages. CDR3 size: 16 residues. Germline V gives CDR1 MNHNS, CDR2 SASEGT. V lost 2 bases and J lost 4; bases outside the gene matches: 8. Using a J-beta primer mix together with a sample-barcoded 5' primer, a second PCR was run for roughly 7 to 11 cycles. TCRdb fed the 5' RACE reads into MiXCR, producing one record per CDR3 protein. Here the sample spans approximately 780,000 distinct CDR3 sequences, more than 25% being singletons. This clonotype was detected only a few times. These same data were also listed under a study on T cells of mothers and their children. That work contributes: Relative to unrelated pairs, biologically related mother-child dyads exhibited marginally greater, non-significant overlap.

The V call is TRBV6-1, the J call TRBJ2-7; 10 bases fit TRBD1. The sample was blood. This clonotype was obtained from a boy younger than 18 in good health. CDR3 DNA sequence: TGTGCCAGCAGTGAAAGGGCAACGGGACAGGGGTACGAGCAGTACTTC. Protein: CASSERATGQGYEQYF.